The 22 T cell receptor beta chains in this list originate from one sample, sequenced in a study of cytomegalovirus exposure and HLA in healthy donors. The PCR contained 60 Vbeta and 13 Jbeta primers. Using immunoSEQ multiplex PCR, the repertoire was profiled, and TCRdb retains in-frame clones only, with some absent. The sample comprises around 67,000 clones, approximately 60% of which are singletons, and over 2.5% rests with the top ten. The sample was PBMCs. The receptors here all came from a woman aged 50 to 60 in good health and CMV-seronegative.

The chain carries TRBV7-6 and TRBJ2-2, with 8 bases identical to TRBD1. Germline CDR1 is SGHVS and CDR2 is FNYEAQ. The CDR3 length is 16 residues. The V segment lost 5 bases and the J segment 3 bases; nucleotides outside the gene matches: 8. This chain's CDR3 is CASSPRQGRDTGELFF. For the CDR3, the DNA is TGTGCCAGCAGCCCCCGACAGGGGAGAGACACCGGGGAGCTGTTTTTT.

The chain joins TRBV4-1 to TRBJ2-3; 10 nucleotides match TRBD2. The CDR3 length is 16 residues. V gave up 0 bases and J gave up 4 bases; unmatched junction bases: 4. Looked up from germline, CDR1 is MGHRA and CDR2 is YSYEKL. For the CDR3, the DNA is TGCGCCAGCAGCCAAGATCCTAGCGGGAGCTCAGATACGCAGTATTTT. This encodes CASSQDPSGSSDTQYF.

The CDR3 region has the DNA TGTGCCAGCAGTCCTCTACAGATCTTCTATGGCTACACCTTC. It codes for CASSPLQIFYGYTF. The chain couples TRBV28 to TRBJ1-2; D is uncertain. Germline V gives CDR1 MDHEN, CDR2 SYDVKM. The CDR3 runs to 14 residues. V was pared by 5 bases and J by 4 bases, with 14 bases between.

This clone turned up a few times. The genes are TRBV4-3 and TRBJ1-2, with D possibly TRBD1 on 6 matching bases. V was clipped by 0 bases and J by 7 bases, with 9 bases between them. Per germline, CDR1 LGHNA and CDR2 YSLEER. This CDR3 region has 13 residues. The CDR3 sequence is CASSQENRAGYTF. The CDR3 DNA sequence: TGCGCCAGCAGCCAAGAAAACAGGGCTGGCTACACCTTC.

V and J are TRBV18 and TRBJ2-1; D gene ambiguous. Trimming took off 2 bases at V and 4 bases at J, with 9 bases between the two ends. The CDR3 spans 14 residues. CDR1 KGHSH and CDR2 LQKENI come from the germline V gene. CDR3 amino acids: CASSPRVQYNEQFF. The CDR3 DNA sequence: TGTGCCAGCTCACCAAGAGTTCAATACAATGAGCAGTTCTTC. The variable domain in full, completed from reference TRBV18 and TRBJ2-1, reads NAGVMQNPRHLVRRRGQEARLRCSPMKGHSHVYWYRQLPEEGLKFMVYLQKENIIDESGMPKERFSAEFPKEGPSILRIQQVVRGDSAAYFCASSPRVQYNEQFFGPGTRLTVL.

This clone has only a few counts. This chain joins TRBV6-6 and TRBJ1-2; TRBD1 matches at 12 bases. Germline V CDR1 and CDR2: MNHNY, SVGAGI (reference sequence). V lost 6 bases to trimming and J lost 4 bases; unmatched junction nucleotides: 9. CDR3 length equals 16 residues. The CDR3 nucleotides read TGTGCCAGCAGCAGGGGACAGGGGGCGGATGGCTATGGCTACACCTTC. The encoded protein is CASSRGQGADGYGYTF.

This sequence joins TRBV7-9 and TRBJ2-3; no definite D call. This CDR3 has 12 residues. Per germline, CDR1 SEHNR and CDR2 FQNEAQ (reference sequence). Trimming removed 2 bases from V and 5 bases from J, with 5 bases in between. CDR3 amino acids: CASSLSEDTQYF. The CDR3 region has the DNA TGTGCCAGCAGCTTATCAGAAGATACGCAGTATTTT.

The V call is TRBV5-1, the J call TRBJ1-4, with 12 nucleotides matching TRBD1. Germline CDR1 SGHRS, CDR2 YFSETQ. This CDR3 has 17 amino acids. After removal of 0 bases from V and 4 bases from J, the junction contained 4 bases not matched to a gene. In nucleotides, the CDR3 is TGCGCCAGCAGCTTGGGCGGGACAGGGGGCCTTAATGAAAAACTGTTTTTT. Protein: CASSLGGTGGLNEKLFF.

The chain combines TRBV28 with TRBJ2-3; D is perhaps TRBD2 (5 bases). This CDR3 has 15 amino acids. Per germline, CDR1 MDHEN and CDR2 SYDVKM. V lost 8 bases and J lost 2, with 17 bases in between. CDR3 coding DNA: TGTGCCAGCGCTGGTTTCGGACTGAACACAGATACGCAGTATTTT. Protein sequence: CASAGFGLNTDTQYF.

V and J are TRBV4-3 and TRBJ1-4; D may be TRBD1 (6 bases). V lost 0 bases and J lost 5, with 10 bases in between. Germline values: CDR1 LGHNA, CDR2 YSLEER. The CDR3 has 15 residues. The CDR3, as DNA: TGCGCCAGCAGCCAAGATTACAGGGAAAATGAAAAACTGTTTTTT. It specifies CASSQDYRENEKLFF.

This clone has just a few counts. The rearrangement links TRBV28 to TRBJ2-2; possible D gene TRBD2, 6 bases. The CDR3 runs 16 residues. Germline lookup yields CDR1 MDHEN and CDR2 SYDVKM. Trimming left V 2 bases short and J 1 base short, with 11 bases between. The CDR3 sequence is CASSLVAALNTGELFF. In DNA, the CDR3 is TGTGCCAGCAGTTTAGTAGCGGCTTTGAACACCGGGGAGCTGTTTTTT.

This chain links TRBV12-5 with TRBJ2-1; TRBD1 matches 7 bases. Trimming took 6 bases from V and 4 from J; bases not matched to a gene: 9. This CDR3 has 15 amino acids. Germline CDR1 LGHNT, CDR2 FRNRAP. CDR3 in amino acids: CASGTDRVRYNEQFF. The DNA for the CDR3 is TGTGCTAGTGGAACCGACAGGGTTCGATACAATGAGCAGTTCTTC.

This clone was seen a handful of times. J is TRBJ1-4 and V is TRBV7-2; no clear D gene. The CDR3 covers 13 residues. Trimming shortened V by 6 bases and J by 7 bases, and 12 bases separated the two germline ends. Germline CDR1 and CDR2: SGHTA and FQGNSA. CDR3: CASSRGSGEKLFF. In DNA, the CDR3 is TGTGCCAGCAGTCGAGGGAGTGGTGAAAAACTGTTTTTT.

The chain uses TRBV28 and TRBJ2-7; D may be TRBD2 (5 bases). The CDR3 runs 12 residues. V lost 7 bases, J lost 4 bases, and 11 bases lay in between. Germline V gene data show CDR1 as MDHEN and CDR2 as SYDVKM. In DNA, the CDR3 is TGTGCCAGCACTAGCCTCTTGTACGAGCAGTACTTC. Amino acid sequence: CASTSLLYEQYF.

V is TRBV15 and J is TRBJ2-5, with D unresolved. Trimming took off 1 base at V and 2 bases at J, with 11 bases between the two ends. CDR1 is LNHNV and CDR2 is YYDKDF in the germline V gene (reference sequence). The CDR3 length is 15 residues. This CDR3 is CATSRVLVRQETQYF. The CDR3 nucleotides are TGTGCCACCAGCAGAGTGCTAGTAAGACAAGAGACCCAGTACTTC.

This clone turned up a few times. This sequence joins TRBV28 and TRBJ1-1, with 7 bases identical to TRBD1. The CDR3 covers 15 residues. V lost 4 bases to trimming and J lost 0 bases; unmatched junction nucleotides: 5. Germline loops: CDR1 MDHEN, CDR2 SYDVKM. The CDR3 is CASSSPDRVNTEAFF. CDR3 DNA sequence: TGTGCCAGCAGTTCCCCCGACAGGGTGAACACTGAAGCTTTCTTT.

The chain is built from TRBV19 and TRBJ2-7, with TRBD2 identical over 8 bases. V lost 3 bases to trimming and J lost 3 bases; unmatched junction nucleotides: 10. The CDR3 totals 16 residues. The germline gives CDR1 LNHDA, CDR2 SQIVND (reference sequence). Here the CDR3 DNA reads TGTGCCAGTAGTATGTTCGCTAGCGGGCCTGACTACGAGCAGTACTTC. It yields the protein CASSMFASGPDYEQYF.

In its sample, this clone is medium-sized (0.01 to 0.1%). This chain uses TRBV2 with TRBJ1-5; tentative D call: TRBD1 (6 bases). The CDR3 extends over 14 amino acids. Trimming removed 5 bases from V and 7 bases from J, with 15 bases in between. Germline CDR1 and CDR2: SNHLY and FYNNEI. The CDR3 here is CASSTGQNEQPQHF. DNA of the CDR3: TGTGCCAGCAGTACGGGACAAAACGAACAGCCCCAGCATTTT.

In DNA form, the CDR3 reads TGTGCCACCAGCAACGGAGGGCTGAATCAGCCCCAGCATTTT. Translation gives CATSNGGLNQPQHF. The chain links TRBV15 to TRBJ1-5; unclear D gene. The V gene's germline CDR1 is LNHNV and CDR2 YYDKDF (reference sequence). This CDR3 comprises 14 residues. V lost 4 bases, J lost 4 bases, and 11 bases lay in between.

This clone was seen a few times. V and J are TRBV5-4 and TRBJ2-7; D possibly corresponds to TRBD1 (5 bases). The germline V and J ends were trimmed by 0 bases and 7 bases, with 8 bases remaining between them. There are 12 residues in the CDR3. Germline values: CDR1 SGHNT, CDR2 YYREEE (reference sequence). DNA for the CDR3: TGTGCCAGCAGCTTGGGGGGCGAGGAGCAGTACTTC. The encoded protein is CASSLGGEEQYF.

DNA of the CDR3: TGTGCCAGCTCACCCGCAGGGAGCGGGAGAAATACGCAGTATTTT. This sequence encodes CASSPAGSGRNTQYF. The chain combines TRBV18 with TRBJ2-3, with 8 bases that match TRBD2. CDR1 is KGHSH, CDR2 LQKENI, per germline. CDR3 length: 15 amino acids. Germline trimming cut 3 bases from V and 7 bases from J; bases unmatched to any gene: 9.

V and J are TRBV2 and TRBJ2-1, with TRBD2 matching 11 bases. The trim removed 6 bases at V and 15 bases at J, leaving 7 bases unmatched. This CDR3 spans 12 amino acids. Germline CDR1 SNHLY, CDR2 FYNNEI. The CDR3 loop reads CASSFIAGGAFF. CDR3 coding DNA: TGTGCCAGCAGCTTCATAGCGGGAGGGGCGTTCTTC.